This T cell receptor beta chain was identified in a study of OX40 agonist ivuxolimab in advanced cancers. Study-wide context: In this trial design, patients received ivuxolimab intravenously at 0.01 to 10 mg/kg every 2 weeks. Each dose-escalation patient presented with hepatocellular carcinoma, melanoma, renal cell or head and neck cancer. Study observations and caveats: Normalized T-cell clonal expansion was also low in some nonresponders. Expanded clones tended on average to be more numerous among CD8+ T cells than CD4+.

Data came from immunoSEQ multiplex PCR; TCRdb stores just in-frame clones and leaves some out. This table holds about 75,000 clones, about 88% found once. Per germline, CDR1 SGHNT and CDR2 YYREEE (reference sequence). CDR3 length: 16 residues. The V gene end was trimmed by 3 bases and the J gene end by 1 base; junction bases not matched to a gene: 7. This clone showed up just once. Its antigen is still unknown. The chain has TRBV5-4 and TRBJ1-2; 9 bases fit TRBD1. This TCR was recovered from an adult with an advanced solid tumor such as melanoma, head and neck, liver or kidney cancer. The sample was CD4+ or CD8+ T cells sorted from blood, taken in a trial of the OX40 agonist ivuxolimab. For the CDR3, the DNA is TGTGCCAGCAGCTCGCTACAGGGGGCTAGTAACTATGGCTACACCTTC. As protein: CASSSLQGASNYGYTF.